This is a list of T cell receptor beta chains from one sample in a study of T cells in localized non-small cell lung cancer. Clones were sequenced by immunoSEQ multiplex PCR, and TCRdb holds only the in-frame ones, with some missing. The sample holds around 1,500 clones, approximately 31% seen once. Sequenced material: normal lung tissue next to the tumor, taken before any cancer treatment. Source of these receptors: a male donor at least 60 years old with stage II squamous cell lung carcinoma. Both conserved end residues are part of each CDR3. Fields, in order: V gene, clone size, D gene, J gene, CDR3 protein, CDR3 DNA. A D gene is named only where the DNA matches it firmly. For some rows the clone size is stated as once, few or many, or as a class when expanded; others skip it.

>TRBV11-3|-|-|TRBJ1-1
CASSQQIGGTEAFF
TGTGCCAGCAGCCAACAAATTGGTGGGACTGAAGCTTTCTTT
>TRBV6-8|large|TRBD1|TRBJ2-1
CASSFAGQGDEQFF
TGTGCCAGCTCGTTCGCGGGACAGGGGGATGAGCAGTTCTTC
>TRBV29-1|-|-|TRBJ2-7
CSVISQATYEQYF
TGCAGCGTTATTTCACAGGCGACCTACGAGCAGTACTTC
>TRBV9|large|-|TRBJ1-1
CASSPIRRGTTEAFF
TGTGCCAGCAGCCCAATTCGGAGGGGGACCACTGAAGCTTTCTTT
>TRBV12-5|-|-|TRBJ1-1
CASGLLLGGEAFF
TGTGCTAGTGGTTTGCTCCTAGGGGGTGAAGCTTTCTTT
>TRBV28|-|TRBD1|TRBJ2-7
CASSHDRDLGEQYF
TGTGCCAGCAGTCACGACAGGGATCTCGGCGAGCAGTACTTC
>TRBV11-3|few|-|TRBJ1-1
CASSPVAGNTEAFF
TGTGCCAGCAGCCCGGTGGCAGGGAACACTGAAGCTTTCTTT
>TRBV9|few|-|TRBJ2-1
CASSASGTIHEQFF
TGTGCCAGCAGCGCCTCCGGGACGATACATGAGCAGTTCTTC
>TRBV5-1|-|TRBD2|TRBJ2-1
CASSQIAGAYNEQFF
TGCGCCAGCAGCCAAATAGCGGGAGCTTACAATGAGCAGTTCTTC
>TRBV11-3|few|-|TRBJ2-7
CASSSGGQAPYEQYF
TGTGCCAGCAGCTCGGGGGGACAGGCGCCCTACGAGCAGTACTTC
>TRBV6-8|few|TRBD2|TRBJ2-3
CASSFSGSTDTQYF
TGTGCCAGCAGCTTTAGCGGGAGCACAGATACGCAGTATTTT
>TRBV5-1|once|-|TRBJ1-1
CASRHSGTNTEAFF
TGCGCCAGCAGACATTCCGGGACGAACACTGAAGCTTTCTTT
>TRBV11-3|-|-|TRBJ1-6
CASSYGLLSSYNSPLHF
TGTGCCAGCAGCTACGGGCTCCTTAGCTCCTATAATTCACCCCTCCACTTT
>TRBV19|-|TRBD1|TRBJ1-2
CASSPGTGGGYGYTF
TGTGCCAGTAGTCCTGGGACAGGGGGCGGCTATGGCTACACCTTC
>TRBV14|-|-|TRBJ1-1
CASSLSLNTEAFF
TGTGCCAGCAGCCTTTCACTGAACACTGAAGCTTTCTTT
>TRBV9|medium-sized|TRBD1|TRBJ2-7
CASNRGQSTYEQYF
TGTGCCAGCAACAGGGGCCAATCGACCTACGAGCAGTACTTC
>TRBV19|-|TRBD1|TRBJ1-2
CASTWDRGYGYTF
TGTGCCAGTACTTGGGACAGGGGCTATGGCTACACCTTC
>TRBV7-5|medium-sized|-|TRBJ2-7
CASSLEAGLRPYEQYF
TGTGCCAGCAGCTTAGAGGCTGGACTTCGACCGTACGAGCAGTACTTC
>TRBV19|few|TRBD2|TRBJ2-7
CASSIGRGRAGYEQYF
TGTGCCAGTAGTATCGGTCGCGGGAGGGCCGGCTACGAGCAGTACTTC
>TRBV6-8|few|-|TRBJ2-7
CASSYREPGASNSEQYF
TGTGCCAGCAGTTACCGGGAGCCCGGGGCTAGCAATAGCGAGCAGTACTTC
>TRBV6-8|-|TRBD1|TRBJ1-2
CASSDNRDRGGYTF
TGTGCCAGCAGTGATAACCGGGACAGGGGCGGCTACACCTTC
>TRBV11-3|large|-|TRBJ1-1
CASSWTGGAQTDTEAFF
TGTGCCAGCAGCTGGACGGGGGGGGCCCAGACGGACACTGAAGCTTTCTTT
>TRBV4-1|few|-|TRBJ1-2
CASSQDPIRLFGVYGYTF
TGCGCCAGCAGCCAAGATCCCATCAGGTTGTTTGGTGTCTATGGCTACACCTTC
>TRBV28|-|-|TRBJ2-3
CASSFLSGTDTQYF
TGTGCCAGCAGTTTTCTCTCGGGCACAGATACGCAGTATTTT
>TRBV9|medium-sized|-|TRBJ2-1
CASSLYSGSSYNEQFF
TGTGCCAGCAGCTTATATAGCGGATCCTCCTACAATGAGCAGTTCTTC
>TRBV28|-|TRBD2|TRBJ2-2
CASRPTSGSTGELFF
TGTGCCAGCAGGCCTACTAGCGGGAGCACCGGGGAGCTGTTTTTT
>TRBV11-3|medium-sized|TRBD1|TRBJ1-5
CASSFRQGAFFEPQHF
TGTGCCAGCAGCTTTCGCCAGGGGGCTTTCTTCGAGCCCCAGCATTTT